This T cell receptor (beta chain) derives from a study of OX40 agonist ivuxolimab in advanced cancers. Across the study: The dose of intravenous ivuxolimab that patients received every 2 weeks ranged from 0.01 to 10 mg/kg. General observations from the study: Near-lowest levels of clonal expansion characterized partial responders at 0.1-3.0 mg/kg. CD4+ and CD8+ blood T cells expanded clonally by week 6 at 0.1 to 3.0 mg/kg.

With regard to this clone: What it recognizes is unknown.

The assay was immunoSEQ multiplex PCR, and TCRdb's table has in-frame clones only and misses some. The sample comprises approximately 47,000 clones, 88% of which are singletons, and less than 9.5% rests with the top ten. V lost 6 bases, J lost 1 base, and 2 bases stayed unmatched. The CDR3 totals 15 residues. CDR1 and CDR2 (germline): MDHEN, SYDVKM. This specimen was CD4+ or CD8+ T cells sorted from blood, taken in a trial of the OX40 agonist ivuxolimab. The TCR originated in an adult with an advanced solid tumor such as melanoma, head and neck, liver or kidney cancer. The V and J genes are TRBV28 and TRBJ2-6; 8 nucleotides match TRBD2. CDR3 in DNA: TGTGCCAGCAGGACTAGCGCTTCTGGGGCCAACGTCCTGACTTTC. Residues: CASRTSASGANVLTF.